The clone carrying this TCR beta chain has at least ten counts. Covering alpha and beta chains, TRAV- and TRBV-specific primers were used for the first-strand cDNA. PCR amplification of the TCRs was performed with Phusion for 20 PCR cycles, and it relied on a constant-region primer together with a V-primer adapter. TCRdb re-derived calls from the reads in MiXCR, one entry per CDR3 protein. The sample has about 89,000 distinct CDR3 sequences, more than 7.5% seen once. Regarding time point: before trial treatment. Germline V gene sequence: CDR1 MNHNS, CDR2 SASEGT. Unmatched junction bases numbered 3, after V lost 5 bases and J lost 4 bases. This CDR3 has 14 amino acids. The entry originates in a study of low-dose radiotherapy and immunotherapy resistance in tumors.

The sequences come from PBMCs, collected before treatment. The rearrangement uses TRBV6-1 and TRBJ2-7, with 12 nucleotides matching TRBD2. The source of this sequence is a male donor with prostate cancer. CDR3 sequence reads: CASSQTSGSYEQYF. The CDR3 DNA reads TGTGCCAGCAGTCAGACTAGCGGGAGTTACGAGCAGTACTTC.